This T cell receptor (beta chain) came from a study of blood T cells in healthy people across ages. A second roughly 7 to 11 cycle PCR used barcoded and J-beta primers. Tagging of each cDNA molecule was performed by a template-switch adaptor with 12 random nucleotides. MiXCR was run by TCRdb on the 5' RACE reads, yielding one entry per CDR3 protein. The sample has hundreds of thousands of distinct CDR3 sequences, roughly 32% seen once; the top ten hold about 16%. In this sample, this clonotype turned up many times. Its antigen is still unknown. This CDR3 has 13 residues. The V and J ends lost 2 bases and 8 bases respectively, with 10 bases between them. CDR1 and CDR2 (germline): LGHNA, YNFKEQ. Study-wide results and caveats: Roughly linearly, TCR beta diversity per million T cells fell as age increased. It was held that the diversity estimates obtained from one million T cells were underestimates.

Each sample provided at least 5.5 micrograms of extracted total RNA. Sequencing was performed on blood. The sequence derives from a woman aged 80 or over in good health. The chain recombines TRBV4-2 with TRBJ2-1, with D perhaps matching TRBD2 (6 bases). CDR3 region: CASSQSQRDEQFF. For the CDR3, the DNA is TGTGCCAGCAGCCAATCTCAGCGGGATGAGCAGTTCTTC.